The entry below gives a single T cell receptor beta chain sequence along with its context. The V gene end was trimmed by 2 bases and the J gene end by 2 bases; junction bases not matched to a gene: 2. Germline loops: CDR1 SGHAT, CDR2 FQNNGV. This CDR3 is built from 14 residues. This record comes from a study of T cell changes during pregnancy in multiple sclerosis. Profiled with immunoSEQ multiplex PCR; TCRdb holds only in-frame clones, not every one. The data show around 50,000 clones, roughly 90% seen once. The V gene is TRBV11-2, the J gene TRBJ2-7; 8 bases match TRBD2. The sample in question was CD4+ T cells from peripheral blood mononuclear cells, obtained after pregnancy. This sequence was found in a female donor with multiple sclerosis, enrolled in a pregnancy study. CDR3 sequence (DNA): TGTGCCAGCAGCTTAACCGGGGGGGCCTACGAGCAGTACTTC. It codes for CASSLTGGAYEQYF.